This TCR beta chain was obtained from a study of cytomegalovirus exposure and HLA in healthy donors (dated by TCRdb to 2017 to 2019). About the full investigation: An earlier analysis of roughly 570 of the donors reported 250 to 350 Gb of sequence data and 117 million unique TCR beta sequences obtained from around 190 million T cells. Around 320 gigabases of sequencing data and tens of millions of unique TCR sequences were included in an early release covering roughly 600 HLA-typed donors. Of the 350 to 450 genotyped donors, 65% to 90% fell in the genetic ancestry cluster associated with self-reported Caucasian donors. The study aimed to test whether cataloging public T cell receptors could reveal signatures of past pathogen exposure. The study used immunosequencing to profile the T cell repertoires of 600 to 850 subjects and linked those repertoires to cytomegalovirus serostatus. Besides the first cohort of 550 to 750 subjects, a separate validation cohort made up of around 120 different subjects was used. To predict cytomegalovirus infection status, the study combined high-throughput TCR immunosequencing, statistical association of individual TCRs with disease status, and machine learning. A later analysis re-examined previously published TCR beta repertoires from more than 650 donors and added high-resolution HLA genotyping to investigate patterns of TCR occurrence. Rather than using new phenotypic data, the later analysis identified candidate immune exposures from TCR beta sequences and from how often those sequences occurred across donors. An earlier analysis of approximately 640 of the donors applied high-throughput TCR beta sequencing to assess whether each TCR beta V gene segment acted as functional or pseudogenic. Donor age, sex, ethnicity and CMV serostatus were collected together with the repertoire data. A later genetic analysis used genome-wide SNP genotypes for 398 of the 666 donors, treating that subset as a discovery cohort. All discovery cohort repertoires had been generated on a single sequencing platform. Both class I and class II loci were covered by HLA typing, at four-digit resolution. The number of donors typed differed by locus, with about 629-630 for A, B, C, DRB1 and DQB1, 522 for DQA1, nearly 610 for DPA1, and over 400 for DPB1. About 5 DR-DQ haplotypes were handled as single units for association and clustering, since linkage in the cohort was strong. Among 300 to 450 genotyped donors of the cohort, an average of roughly 240,000 unique TCR beta nucleotide sequences were sequenced per donor, around a sixth of them non-productive.

Overall results and qualifications from the work: A cluster of highly shared sequence variants was judged likely to represent a technical artifact of the sequencing pipeline. In a later genetic analysis, fewer N-insertions in productive TCRs were reported among donors in an Asian-associated ancestry cluster than the approximately 710-donor mean. Roughly uniform sequencing depth across donors was assumed in presence/absence analyses, although this assumption may not hold. While some public TCRs were present in many individuals, most TCR sequences turned up only very rarely across donors. Specific HLA alleles were associated with over 15,000 TCR beta sequences at a false discovery rate of 0.05 in a later analysis. An earlier analysis of approximately 570 of the donors showed that most TCR beta V segments appeared in productive rearrangements either about 90% or about 30% of the time, which broadly matched IMGT annotations. Because counts were too low, roughly 17 rarely observed V segments, including chromosome 9 orphons, were left out of the earlier analysis of some 600 of the donors. For the cohort, immune exposure information was limited to CMV serostatus. A later analysis reported that several top co-occurrence clusters appeared linked to parvovirus B19, influenza, CMV and Epstein-Barr virus. HLA typing was unavailable for some donors at each locus, so association tests used only the typed subset. According to a later analysis, most CMV-associated TCR beta chains appeared to be HLA-restricted, and the HLA associations seemed to be driven largely by CMV exposure. V-gene and J-gene trimming of TCR beta chains was associated with a missense DCLRE1C variant in a later genetic analysis, and the association was replicated in an independent cohort. A further reported finding was that TCR beta sequences accurately predicted the HLA-A and HLA-B alleles for most subjects in the first cohort. This cohort had only TCR beta chains sequenced, and the lack of alpha or paired-chain data limited which features could be detected. In a later analysis, HLA-associated TCR beta chains were found to be more clonally expanded and to have lower generation probabilities than equally common non-associated chains. It was suggested by the authors that the approach could potentially be generalized to other disease states and immunological phenotypes. Strong co-occurrence of HLA alleles, especially DR and DQ, made assigning TCR associations to individual alleles difficult. The 87-base-pair reads could not distinguish some IMGT-functional V segments, including TRBV6-2 and TRBV6-3, so those segments were excluded. The classifier was reported to diagnose cytomegalovirus status with high specificity and sensitivity in both the original cohort and the validation cohort. Three of the identified cytomegalovirus-associated TCR beta chains were confirmed in vitro to be specific for cytomegalovirus antigens. Correlated functional status among segregating V segments might be attributable to linkage disequilibrium, but an unknown experimental factor could not be ruled out. The study gave a list of about 170 TCR beta chains associated with cytomegalovirus. In a later analysis, TCR association rates were found to vary across HLA loci, with the most associated TCRs seen for DRB1 alleles and the fewest for HLA-C alleles.

The cohort consisted of 666 healthy bone marrow donors. At the time of sampling, every cohort member was nominally healthy, though immune exposures that went unrecorded were likely present. The donor tested CMV seronegative and was one of the 352 seronegative cohort members. Every donor gave a peripheral blood sample, and the peripheral blood mononuclear cells from that sample were used for TCR beta sequencing. Genomic DNA was extracted from the blood cell samples with the Qiagen DNeasy Blood Extraction Kit. The germline V gene sets CDR1 to LGHNA and CDR2 to YNFKEQ. Spanning cysteine to phenylalanine, the CDR3 consists of 15 amino acids. The retained sequence is limited to the CDR3, 45 bases, with the frame set at the first base. Trimming at the junction amounts to 0 bases on V and 3 bases on J, and the germline ends lie 11 bases apart. The library relied on the immunoSEQ multiplex PCR assay. The multiplex PCR relied on a mix of 60 forward primers for TCR Vbeta segments and 13 reverse primers for TCR Jbeta segments. Amplification of the CDR3 region of rearranged TCR beta genes was performed with a multiplex PCR assay on genomic DNA. The amplified TCR beta libraries were sequenced on the Illumina HiSeq System as 87-base-pair reads. The paper's processing steps were these. A later analysis counted 75 million to 100 million unique TCR beta chains across the 550 to 700 repertoires, and some 11 million of these chains were shared by at least two donors. A nearest-neighbor algorithm error-corrected the raw reads and collapsed the reads into unique sequences, merging closely related sequences to remove PCR and sequencing errors. V, D and J gene segments were assigned by aligning CDR3 sequences to IMGT reference sequences. For a sequence to be retained, a match of at least six nucleotides to both a V gene segment and a J gene segment was required. A rearrangement counted as productive if the CDR3 had no stop codons and remained in frame with V and J, and every other rearrangement counted as non-productive. Following IMGT convention, CDR3 was defined as the stretch from the second conserved V-encoded cysteine to the conserved J-encoded phenylalanine. In an earlier analysis of more than 550 of the donors, sequences lacking an unambiguous match to a single V gene segment were excluded. An earlier analysis of fewer than 750 of the donors classified V segments as functional when productive rearrangements were above 56.7% and as segregating when the standard deviation between donors was above 5%. To diagnose cytomegalovirus status from the catalog of TCR beta chain sequences, a statistical classification framework was built. V and J gene assignment, in a later analysis, came from comparing TCR nucleotide sequences with IMGT/GENE-DB human TR gene sequences. The TCRdist pipeline was used in a later analysis to assign CDR3 sequences and most-parsimonious VDJ recombination scenarios. A later analysis defined each TCR beta chain by its CDR3 amino acid sequence plus V-gene family, and excluded reads lacking a unique V-gene family. As a way to deal with suspected cross-contamination and a sequencing artifact, a later analysis dropped hundreds of nucleotide sequences that were highly shared and had low generation probability. For each public chain, a later analysis derived a clonal expansion index from normalized ranks of inferred template counts within each repertoire. In a later analysis, generation probabilities were computed with a VDJ recombination model fitted to out-of-frame rearrangements, and the resulting probabilities were checked against IGoR. Hypergeometric tests were used in a later analysis to score TCR-TCR, TCR-HLA and TCR-CMV co-occurrence, with a repertoire-size bias correction applied to the TCR pairs. In a later analysis, false discovery rates were estimated by permuting HLA or CMV assignments 20 times. In a later analysis, co-occurring TCRs were grouped with DBSCAN, and TCRdist sequence similarity was added when clustering was performed within HLA-allele-positive subsets. Co-occurrence clustering excluded repertoires with fewer than 30,000 or more than 120,000 public chains, plus five with anomalous nucleotide sharing. Not all clones reach the TCRdb copy of this immuneACCESS table, which keeps in-frame sequences only. Checked studies attribute under half of the gap to unresolved V genes and leave the rest unexplained. From that table come the V and J calls and clone size; the DNA was used to work out D and trimming. This sample holds 210,000 or so clones; over 80% were observed only once. The top ten hold over 1% of the sample.

To note about this clone: This receptor's antigen is unknown. Nothing much larger sits one base from this clone, and base qualities are not available.

Sequencing was performed on PBMCs. This TCR was sampled from a young man in good health and CMV-seronegative. The V and J genes are TRBV4-2 and TRBJ1-2; TRBD1 is a weak D gene call, 5 bases matching. CDR3 protein: CASSQESAGHYGYTF. At the DNA level, the sequence is TGTGCCAGCAGCCAAGAGTCGGCAGGGCACTATGGCTACACCTTC.